The 6 T cell receptor beta chains listed next were all sequenced from one sample in a study of T-cell reconstitution after alpha-beta-depleted transplantation in children listed by TCRdb under 2016. The receptor library was made with PCR. The instrument was an Illumina HiSeq 2500. To normalize quantification of the TCRbeta repertoire, the TCR libraries were built with molecular barcoding that relied on unique molecular identifiers. Starting from the raw public reads, TCRdb applied fastp trimming at Q25, assembled clones with MiXCR and retained in-frame beta chains. Identical CDR3 proteins give one entry, which carries the most common genes and DNA. This sample is represented by 90,000 to 95,000 distinct CDR3 sequences; 12% of them were singletons. In total, the top ten clones hold roughly 14% of the sample. The source material was PBMCs from the stem cell graft donor, sampled from the stem cell graft. The source is a human donor who donated a stem cell graft to a child with inherited bone marrow failure.

The rearrangement joins TRBV30 to TRBJ1-5, with 8 bases that match TRBD1. Germline CDR1 and CDR2: GTSNPN and SVGIG (reference sequence). This CDR3 has 14 residues. V lost 5 bases to trimming and J lost 6 bases; unmatched junction nucleotides: 9. The CDR3 region is CAWQVQGGGQPQHF. Written as DNA, the CDR3 is TGTGCCTGGCAAGTACAGGGGGGGGGTCAGCCCCAGCATTTT. Full variable domain (outside the CDR3, taken from reference TRBV30 and TRBJ1-5): SQTIHQWPATLVQPVGSPLSLECTVEGTSNPNLYWYRQAAGRGLQLLFYSVGIGQISSEVPQNLSASRPQDRQFILSSKKLLLSDSGFYLCAWQVQGGGQPQHFGDGTRLSIL.

This clonotype showed up many times. The chain has TRBV5-4 and TRBJ1-1; 8 bases match TRBD1. The CDR3 runs to 12 residues. The germline V gene encodes CDR1 SGHNT and CDR2 YYREEE (reference sequence). J lost 12 bases, V lost 7 bases, and 11 bases had no gene match. The CDR3 spells CASHVQGGLSFF. DNA of the CDR3: TGTGCCAGCCACGTACAGGGGGGTTTGTCTTTCTTT.

This clonotype has a count of ten or more. The V and J genes are TRBV6-5 and TRBJ1-5; a weak D match, TRBD1 (5 bases). V was cut by 7 bases and J by 7 bases, with 17 bases left in between. The CDR3 loop spans 14 amino acids. The germline gives CDR1 MNHEY, CDR2 SVGAGI. In nucleotides, the CDR3 is TGTGCCAGCACCCCGGGGGGAGGAGGGCAGCCCCAGCATTTT. Protein product: CASTPGGGGQPQHF.

The sample holds a few counts of this clonotype. The genes are TRBV5-1 and TRBJ2-7; TRBD1 matches 10 bases. The CDR3 length is 15 residues. Per the germline V gene, CDR1 is SGHRS and CDR2 is YFSETQ. V lost 2 bases to trimming and J lost 5 bases; unmatched junction nucleotides: 7. This CDR3 reads CASSLTGTGVDEQYF. The CDR3 DNA is TGCGCCAGCAGCTTAACCGGGACAGGGGTCGACGAGCAGTACTTC.

This clonotype was counted at least ten times. This chain joins TRBV6-5 and TRBJ2-2; no clear D. V was trimmed by 5 bases and J by 0 bases, leaving 10 bases between them. Germline CDR1 MNHEY, CDR2 SVGAGI. The CDR3 is made up of 15 amino acids. CDR3 sequence: CASSPRIPNTGELFF. CDR3 DNA: TGTGCCAGCAGTCCCAGGATACCGAACACCGGGGAGCTGTTTTTT.

This clonotype was detected ten times or more. The chain links TRBV4-3 to TRBJ1-6; perhaps TRBD1 as D (5 bases). This CDR3 comprises 15 residues. CDR1 and CDR2 (germline): LGHNA, YSLEER. Trimming removed 1 base from V and 9 bases from J, with 13 bases in between. CDR3 coding DNA: TGCGCCAGCAGCCAAGTGGGGGGGGGAACTTCACCCCTCCACTTT. Protein: CASSQVGGGTSPLHF.